This TCR beta chain was found in a study of PD-1 blockade in classical Hodgkin lymphoma. Study outcomes and limitations: Whereas CD4+ TCR diversity had risen significantly by C4D1, CD8+ TCR diversity had not.

Brentuximab vedotin exposure varied, and every patient relapsed after autologous stem cell transplantation. Under best response, outcomes were complete response, partial response or progressive disease. The repertoire was sequenced with immunoSEQ multiplex PCR; TCRdb's copy has only in-frame clones and lacks some. This sample has about 150,000 clones, with about four fifths found just once. V dropped 3 bases and J dropped 3 bases, with 15 bases sitting between them. CDR3 length: 15 amino acids. CDR1 is WSHSY and CDR2 is SAAADI in the germline V gene. This clone was counted once. Its antigen remains unknown.

This receptor was identified in a human donor with classical Hodgkin lymphoma. The sequencing used peripheral blood mononuclear cells (PBMCs), collected before the second cycle of nivolumab. V and J are TRBV10-2 and TRBJ2-7, with D possibly matching TRBD2 (7 bases). In nucleotides, the CDR3 is TGCGCCAGCAGTGATAGAGGGAGGGGGAACTACGAGCAGTACTTC. Encoded protein: CASSDRGRGNYEQYF.